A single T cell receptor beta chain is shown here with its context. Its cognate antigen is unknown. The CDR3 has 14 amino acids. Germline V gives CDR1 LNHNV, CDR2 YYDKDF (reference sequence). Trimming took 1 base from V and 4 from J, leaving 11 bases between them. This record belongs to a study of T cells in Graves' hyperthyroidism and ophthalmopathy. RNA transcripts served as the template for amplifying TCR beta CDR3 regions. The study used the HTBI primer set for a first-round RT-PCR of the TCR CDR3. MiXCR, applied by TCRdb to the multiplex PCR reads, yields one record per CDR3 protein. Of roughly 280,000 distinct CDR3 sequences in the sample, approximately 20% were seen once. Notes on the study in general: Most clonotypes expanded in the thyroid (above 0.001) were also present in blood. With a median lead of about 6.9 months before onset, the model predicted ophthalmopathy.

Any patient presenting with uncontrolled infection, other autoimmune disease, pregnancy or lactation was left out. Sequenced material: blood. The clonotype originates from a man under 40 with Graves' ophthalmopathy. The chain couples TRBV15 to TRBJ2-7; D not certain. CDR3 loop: CATSRVETKYEQYF. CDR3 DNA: TGTGCCACCAGCAGAGTCGAAACAAAGTACGAGCAGTACTTC.